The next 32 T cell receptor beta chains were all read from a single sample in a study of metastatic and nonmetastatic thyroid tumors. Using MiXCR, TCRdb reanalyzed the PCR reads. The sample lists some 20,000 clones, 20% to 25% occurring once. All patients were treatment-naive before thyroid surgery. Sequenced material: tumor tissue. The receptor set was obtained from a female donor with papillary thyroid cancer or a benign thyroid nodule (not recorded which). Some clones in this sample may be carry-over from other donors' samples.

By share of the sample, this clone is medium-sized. The CDR3 region has the DNA TGTGCCAGCAGTGAAATGGACACCGAGCAGCATTTT. Residues: CASSEMDTEQHF. The J gene is TRBJ1-5, the V gene TRBV2, with D maybe TRBD1 (5 bases). Trimming shortened V by 2 bases and J by 13 bases, and 12 bases separated the two germline ends. This CDR3 spans 12 amino acids. The V gene's germline CDR1 is SNHLY and CDR2 FYNNEI.

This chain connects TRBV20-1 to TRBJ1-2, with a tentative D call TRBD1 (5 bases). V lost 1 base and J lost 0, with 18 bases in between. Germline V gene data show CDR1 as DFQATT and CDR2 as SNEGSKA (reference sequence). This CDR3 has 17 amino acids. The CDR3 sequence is CSARVPPGGLANYGYTF. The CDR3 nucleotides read TGCAGTGCTAGAGTCCCTCCGGGGGGATTAGCTAACTATGGCTACACCTTC.

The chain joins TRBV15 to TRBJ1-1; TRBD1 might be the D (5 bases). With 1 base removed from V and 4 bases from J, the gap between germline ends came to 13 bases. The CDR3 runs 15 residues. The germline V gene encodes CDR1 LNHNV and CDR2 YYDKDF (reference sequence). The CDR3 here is CATSRVGHGSTEAFF. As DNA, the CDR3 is TGTGCCACCAGCAGAGTCGGACATGGATCCACTGAAGCTTTCTTT.

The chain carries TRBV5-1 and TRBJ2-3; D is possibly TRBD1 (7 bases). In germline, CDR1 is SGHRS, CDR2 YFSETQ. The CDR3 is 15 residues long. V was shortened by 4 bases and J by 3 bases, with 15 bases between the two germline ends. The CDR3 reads CASSLGGRGTDTQYF. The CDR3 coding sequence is TGCGCCAGCAGCCTGGGAGGCAGGGGGACAGATACGCAGTATTTT. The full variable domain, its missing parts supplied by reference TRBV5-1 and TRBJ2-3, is KAGVTQTPRYLIKTRGQQVTLSCSPISGHRSVSWYQQTPGQGLQFLFEYFSETQRNKGNFPGRFSGRQFSNSRSEMNVSTLELGDSALYLCASSLGGRGTDTQYFGPGTRLTVL.

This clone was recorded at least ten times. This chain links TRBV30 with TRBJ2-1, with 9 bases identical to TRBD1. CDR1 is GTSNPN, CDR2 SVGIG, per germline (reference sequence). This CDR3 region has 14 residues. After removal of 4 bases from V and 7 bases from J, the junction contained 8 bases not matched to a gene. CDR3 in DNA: TGTGCCTGGAACAGACAGGGGGTAAGGAATGAGCAGTTCTTC. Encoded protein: CAWNRQGVRNEQFF.

CDR3 DNA sequence: TGTGCCAGCAGCTTAATAGGGGGGGTTACTAATGAAAAACTGTTTTTT. This translates into CASSLIGGVTNEKLFF. The chain carries TRBV11-2 and TRBJ1-4; the D gene is possibly TRBD1 (6 bases). The CDR3 is 16 amino acids. With 2 bases removed from V and 2 bases from J, the gap between germline ends came to 12 bases. Per the germline V gene, CDR1 is SGHAT and CDR2 is FQNNGV.

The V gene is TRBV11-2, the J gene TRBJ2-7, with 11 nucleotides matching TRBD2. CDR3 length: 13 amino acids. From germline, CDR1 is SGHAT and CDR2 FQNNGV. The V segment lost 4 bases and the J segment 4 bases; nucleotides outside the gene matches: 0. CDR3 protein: CASSWTSGYEQYF. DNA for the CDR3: TGTGCCAGCAGCTGGACTAGCGGGTACGAGCAGTACTTC.

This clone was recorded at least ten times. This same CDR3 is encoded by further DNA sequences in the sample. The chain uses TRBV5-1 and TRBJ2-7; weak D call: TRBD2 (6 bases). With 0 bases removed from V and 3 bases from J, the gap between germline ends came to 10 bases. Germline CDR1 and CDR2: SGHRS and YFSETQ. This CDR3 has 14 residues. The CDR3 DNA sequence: TGCGCCAGCAGCTTGGAAGCGGGCAGCTACGAGCAGTACTTC. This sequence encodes CASSLEAGSYEQYF.

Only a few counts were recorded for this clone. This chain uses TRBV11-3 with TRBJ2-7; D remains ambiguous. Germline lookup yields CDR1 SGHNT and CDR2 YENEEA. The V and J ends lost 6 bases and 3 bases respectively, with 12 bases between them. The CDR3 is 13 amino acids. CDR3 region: CASSTGLGYEQYF. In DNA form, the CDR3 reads TGTGCCAGCAGTACCGGTCTGGGCTACGAGCAGTACTTC.

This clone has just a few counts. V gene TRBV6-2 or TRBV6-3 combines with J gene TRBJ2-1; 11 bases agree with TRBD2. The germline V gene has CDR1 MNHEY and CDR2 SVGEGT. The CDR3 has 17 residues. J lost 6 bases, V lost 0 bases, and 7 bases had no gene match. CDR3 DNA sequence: TGTGCCAGCAGTTACTCGATAGCGGGAGGGCCCACCAATGAGCAGTTCTTC. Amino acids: CASSYSIAGGPTNEQFF.

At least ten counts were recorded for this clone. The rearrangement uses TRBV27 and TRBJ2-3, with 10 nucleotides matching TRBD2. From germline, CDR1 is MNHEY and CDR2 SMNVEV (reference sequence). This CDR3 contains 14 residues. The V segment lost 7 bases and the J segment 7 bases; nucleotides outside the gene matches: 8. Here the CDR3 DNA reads TGTGCCAGCACCCCCCCAGCGGGGGGGAATACGCAGTATTTT. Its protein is CASTPPAGGNTQYF.

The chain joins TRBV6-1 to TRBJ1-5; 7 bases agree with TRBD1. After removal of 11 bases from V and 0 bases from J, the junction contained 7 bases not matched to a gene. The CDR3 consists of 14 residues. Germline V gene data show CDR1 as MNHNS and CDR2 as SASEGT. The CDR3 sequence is CARNGTASNQPQHF. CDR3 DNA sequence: TGTGCCCGCAATGGGACAGCTAGCAATCAGCCCCAGCATTTT.

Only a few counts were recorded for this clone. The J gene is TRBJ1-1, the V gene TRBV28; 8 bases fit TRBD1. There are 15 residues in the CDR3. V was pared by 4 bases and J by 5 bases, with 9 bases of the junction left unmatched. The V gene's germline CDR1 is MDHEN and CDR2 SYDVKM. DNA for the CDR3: TGTGCCAGCAGTTACAGGGGGGGGGCGGGAACTGAAGCTTTCTTT. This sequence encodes CASSYRGGAGTEAFF.

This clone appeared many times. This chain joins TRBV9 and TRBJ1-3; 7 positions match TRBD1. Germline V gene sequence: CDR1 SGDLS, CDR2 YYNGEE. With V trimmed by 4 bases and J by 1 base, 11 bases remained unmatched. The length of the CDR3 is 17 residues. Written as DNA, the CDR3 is TGTGCCAGCAGCCCAAGGGGGGACAGAGGATCTGGAAACACCATATATTTT. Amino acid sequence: CASSPRGDRGSGNTIYF.

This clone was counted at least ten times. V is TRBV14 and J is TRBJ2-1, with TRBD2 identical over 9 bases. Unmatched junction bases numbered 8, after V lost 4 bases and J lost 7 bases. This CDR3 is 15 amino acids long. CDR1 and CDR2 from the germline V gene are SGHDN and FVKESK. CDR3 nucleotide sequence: TGTGCCAGCAGCCCCGGGACTAGCTATTTAAATGAGCAGTTCTTC. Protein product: CASSPGTSYLNEQFF.

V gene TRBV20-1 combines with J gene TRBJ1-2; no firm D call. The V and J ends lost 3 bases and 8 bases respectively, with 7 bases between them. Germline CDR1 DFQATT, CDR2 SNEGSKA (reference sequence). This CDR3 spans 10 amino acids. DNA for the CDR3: TGCAGTGCTAGTCGGTCCGGCTACACCTTC. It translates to CSASRSGYTF.

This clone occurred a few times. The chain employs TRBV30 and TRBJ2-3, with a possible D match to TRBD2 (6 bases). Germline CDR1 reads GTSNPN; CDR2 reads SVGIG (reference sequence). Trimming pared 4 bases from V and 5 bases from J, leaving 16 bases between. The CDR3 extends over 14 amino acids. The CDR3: CAWKSSGDVDTQYF. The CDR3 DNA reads TGTGCCTGGAAATCCTCGGGAGACGTAGATACGCAGTATTTT. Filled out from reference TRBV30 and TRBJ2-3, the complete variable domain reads SQTIHQWPATLVQPVGSPLSLECTVEGTSNPNLYWYRQAAGRGLQLLFYSVGIGQISSEVPQNLSASRPQDRQFILSSKKLLLSDSGFYLCAWKSSGDVDTQYFGPGTRLTVL.

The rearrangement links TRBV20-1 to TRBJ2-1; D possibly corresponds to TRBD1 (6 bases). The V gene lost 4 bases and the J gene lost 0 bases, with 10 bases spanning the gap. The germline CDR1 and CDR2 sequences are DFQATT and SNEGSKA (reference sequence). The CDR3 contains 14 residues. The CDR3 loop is CSATDSSSYNEQFF. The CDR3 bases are TGCAGTGCTACGGACAGTAGCTCCTACAATGAGCAGTTCTTC.

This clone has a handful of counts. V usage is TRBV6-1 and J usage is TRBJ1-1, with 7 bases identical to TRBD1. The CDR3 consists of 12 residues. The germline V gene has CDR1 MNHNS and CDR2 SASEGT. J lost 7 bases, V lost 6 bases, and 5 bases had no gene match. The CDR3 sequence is CASRRQGDEAFF. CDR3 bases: TGTGCCAGCAGACGACAGGGAGATGAAGCTTTCTTT.

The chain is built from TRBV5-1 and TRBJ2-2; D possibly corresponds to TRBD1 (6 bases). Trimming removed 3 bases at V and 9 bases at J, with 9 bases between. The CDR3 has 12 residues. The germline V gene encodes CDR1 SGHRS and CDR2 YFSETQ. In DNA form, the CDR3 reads TGCGCCAGCAGCTCTACAGGGCGGGAGCTGTTTTTT. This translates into CASSSTGRELFF.

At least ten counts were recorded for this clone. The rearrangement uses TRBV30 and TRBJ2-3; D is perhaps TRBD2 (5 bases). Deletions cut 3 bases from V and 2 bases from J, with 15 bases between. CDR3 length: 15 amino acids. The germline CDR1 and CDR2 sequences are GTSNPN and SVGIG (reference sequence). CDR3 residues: CAWRTGLGDTDTQYF. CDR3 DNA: TGTGCCTGGAGAACGGGATTGGGAGACACAGATACGCAGTATTTT.

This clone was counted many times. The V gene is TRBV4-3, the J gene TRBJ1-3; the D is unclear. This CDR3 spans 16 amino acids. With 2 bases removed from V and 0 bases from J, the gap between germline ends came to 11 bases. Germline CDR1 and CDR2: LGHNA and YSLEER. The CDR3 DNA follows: TGCGCCAGCAGCCAAACCCTTGGGATCTCTGGAAACACCATATATTTT. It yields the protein CASSQTLGISGNTIYF.

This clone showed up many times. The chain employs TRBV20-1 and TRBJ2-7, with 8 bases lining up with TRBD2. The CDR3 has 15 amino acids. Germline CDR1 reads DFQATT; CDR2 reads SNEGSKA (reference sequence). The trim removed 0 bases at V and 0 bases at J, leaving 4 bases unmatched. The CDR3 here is CSAREGTSISYEQYF. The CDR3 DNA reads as TGCAGTGCTAGAGAGGGGACTAGTATCTCCTACGAGCAGTACTTC.

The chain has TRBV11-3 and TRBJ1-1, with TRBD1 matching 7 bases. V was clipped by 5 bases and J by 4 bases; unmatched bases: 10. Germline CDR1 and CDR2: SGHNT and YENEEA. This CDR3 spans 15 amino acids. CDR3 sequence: CASSATGVSVTEAFF. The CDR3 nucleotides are TGTGCCAGCAGCGCCACAGGGGTATCGGTCACTGAAGCTTTCTTT.

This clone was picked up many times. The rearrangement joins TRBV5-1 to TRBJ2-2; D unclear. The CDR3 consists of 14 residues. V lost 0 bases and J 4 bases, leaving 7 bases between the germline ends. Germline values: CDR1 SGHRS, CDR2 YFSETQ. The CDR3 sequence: CASSLGQSTGELFF. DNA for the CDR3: TGCGCCAGCAGCTTGGGTCAGTCCACCGGGGAGCTGTTTTTT.

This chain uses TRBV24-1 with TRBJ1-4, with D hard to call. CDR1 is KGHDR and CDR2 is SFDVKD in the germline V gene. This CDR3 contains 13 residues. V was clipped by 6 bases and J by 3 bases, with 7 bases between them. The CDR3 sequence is CATSHAANEKLFF. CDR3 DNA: TGTGCCACCAGTCATGCAGCTAATGAAAAACTGTTTTTT.

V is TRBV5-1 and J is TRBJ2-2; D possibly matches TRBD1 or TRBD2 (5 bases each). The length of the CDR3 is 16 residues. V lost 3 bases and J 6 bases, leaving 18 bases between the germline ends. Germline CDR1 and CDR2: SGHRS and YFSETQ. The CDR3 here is CASSSIAGSEAGELFF. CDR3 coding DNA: TGCGCCAGCAGCTCGATTGCAGGGAGTGAGGCCGGGGAGCTGTTTTTT.

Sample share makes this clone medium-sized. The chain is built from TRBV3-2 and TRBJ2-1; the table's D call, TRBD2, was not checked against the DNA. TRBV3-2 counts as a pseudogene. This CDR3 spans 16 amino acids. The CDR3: CASSDQVKAGNNEQFF. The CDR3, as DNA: TGTGCCAGCAGCGACCAAGTCAAAGCGGGAAATAATGAGCAGTTCTTC.

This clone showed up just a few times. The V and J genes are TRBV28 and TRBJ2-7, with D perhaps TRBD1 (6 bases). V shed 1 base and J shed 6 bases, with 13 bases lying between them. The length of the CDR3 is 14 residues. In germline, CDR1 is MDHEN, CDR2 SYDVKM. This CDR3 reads CASSLSGGSGEQYF. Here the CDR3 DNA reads TGTGCCAGCAGTTTATCTGGGGGCTCAGGCGAGCAGTACTTC.

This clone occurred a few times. The CDR3 DNA follows: TGTGCCAGCAGTCCCCGACTAGCGGGAGGGTCGGGGGAGCAGTACTTC. Protein sequence: CASSPRLAGGSGEQYF. The rearrangement uses TRBV6-1 and TRBJ2-7, with 14 bases lining up with TRBD2. Germline V CDR1 and CDR2: MNHNS, SASEGT. Trimming cost V 5 bases and J 7 bases; bases outside gene matches: 10. The CDR3 is made up of 16 amino acids.

The CDR3 region has the DNA TGTGCCAGCAGCTCTACCCCGACAGCTAACTATGGCTACACCTTC. Translated, it gives CASSSTPTANYGYTF. The chain recombines TRBV11-2 with TRBJ1-2, with TRBD1 as a possible D gene (5 bases). This CDR3 has 15 amino acids. Germline assignment: CDR1 SGHAT and CDR2 FQNNGV. Trimming took 4 bases from V and 0 from J, leaving 12 bases between them.

The CDR3 DNA reads TGTGCCAGCAGCTTTTTTGCGGACGATGAGCAGTTCTTC. Translation: CASSFFADDEQFF. The chain couples TRBV11-2 to TRBJ2-1; D is uncertain. V lost 3 bases, J lost 8 bases, and 11 bases lay in between. The CDR3 extends over 13 amino acids. CDR1 and CDR2 from the germline V gene are SGHAT and FQNNGV.